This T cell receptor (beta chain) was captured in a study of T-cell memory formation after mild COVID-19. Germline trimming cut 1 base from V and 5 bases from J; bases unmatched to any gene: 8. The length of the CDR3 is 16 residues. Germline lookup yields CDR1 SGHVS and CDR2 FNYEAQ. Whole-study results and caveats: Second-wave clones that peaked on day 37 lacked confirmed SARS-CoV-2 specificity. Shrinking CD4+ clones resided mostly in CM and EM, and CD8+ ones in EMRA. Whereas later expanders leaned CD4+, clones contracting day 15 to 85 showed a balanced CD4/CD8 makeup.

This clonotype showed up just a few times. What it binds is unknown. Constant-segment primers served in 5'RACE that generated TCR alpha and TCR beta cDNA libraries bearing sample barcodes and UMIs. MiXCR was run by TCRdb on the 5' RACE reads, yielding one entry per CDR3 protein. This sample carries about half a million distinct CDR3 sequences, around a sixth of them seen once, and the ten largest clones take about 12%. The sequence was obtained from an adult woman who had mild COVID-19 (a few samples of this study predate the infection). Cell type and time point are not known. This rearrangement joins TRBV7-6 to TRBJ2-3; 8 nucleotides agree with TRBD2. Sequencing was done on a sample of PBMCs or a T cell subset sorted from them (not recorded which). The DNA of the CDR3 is TGTGCCAGCAGCTTAGGCCCAGCGGGAGTTCGAGATACGCAGTATTTT. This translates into CASSLGPAGVRDTQYF.